The TCR beta chain described here comes from a study of blood T cell repertoires in COVID-19. Here immunoSEQ multiplex PCR was the method, and the copy in TCRdb shows in-frame clones only, minus some. Here the sample spans around 110,000 clones, around nine tenths being singletons. This TCR came from a woman aged 25-40 years with acute or convalescent COVID-19. The specimen sequenced was peripheral blood.

This CDR3 is CASSLLAGSPNEQFF. CDR3 nucleotide sequence: TGTGCCAGCAGCTTACTAGCGGGGTCCCCCAATGAGCAGTTCTTC. The chain combines TRBV7-6 with TRBJ2-1, with 9 bases lining up with TRBD2. CDR3 size: 15 residues. Trimming removed 2 bases from V and 6 bases from J; junction bases left unmatched: 5. The germline CDR1 and CDR2 sequences are SGHVS and FNYEAQ.